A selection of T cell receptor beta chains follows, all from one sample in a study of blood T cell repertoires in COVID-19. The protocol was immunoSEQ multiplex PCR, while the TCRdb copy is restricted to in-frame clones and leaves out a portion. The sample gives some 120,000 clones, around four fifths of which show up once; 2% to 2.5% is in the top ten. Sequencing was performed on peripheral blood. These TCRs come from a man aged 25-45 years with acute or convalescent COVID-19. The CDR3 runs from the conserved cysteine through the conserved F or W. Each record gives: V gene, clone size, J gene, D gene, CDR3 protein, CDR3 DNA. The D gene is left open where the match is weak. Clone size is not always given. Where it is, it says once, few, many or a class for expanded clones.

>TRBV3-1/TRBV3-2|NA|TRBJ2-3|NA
CASSQRRLEGAQYF
TGTGCCAGCAGCCAGCGAAGACTCGAGGGTGCGCAGTATTTT
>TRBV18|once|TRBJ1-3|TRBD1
CASSPNTGGDVATIYF
TGTGCCAGCTCACCCAACACAGGGGGCGATGTGGCCACCATATATTTT
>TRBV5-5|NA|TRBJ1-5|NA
CASSLSWQGSGSNQPQHF
TGTGCCAGCAGCTTAAGTTGGCAGGGGTCAGGGAGCAATCAGCCCCAGCATTTT
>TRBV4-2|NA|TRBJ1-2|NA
CASSHPYDQPGNYGYTF
TGTGCCAGCAGCCACCCCTACGATCAGCCGGGGAACTATGGCTACACCTTC
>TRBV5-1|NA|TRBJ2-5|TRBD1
CASSPRDRGLETQYF
TGCGCCAGCAGCCCGAGGGACAGGGGGCTGGAGACCCAGTACTTC
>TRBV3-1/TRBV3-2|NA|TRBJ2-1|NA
CASSQSLSYNEQFF
TGTGCCAGCAGCCAGTCCTTATCCTACAATGAGCAGTTCTTC
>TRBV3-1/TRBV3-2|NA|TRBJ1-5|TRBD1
CASSATGVLWPQHF
TGTGCCAGCAGCGCTACAGGGGTACTTTGGCCCCAGCATTTT
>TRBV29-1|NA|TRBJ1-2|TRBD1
CSVEDLGQASPNYGYTF
TGCAGCGTTGAAGATCTGGGACAGGCTTCCCCAAACTATGGCTACACCTTC
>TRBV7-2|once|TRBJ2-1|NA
CASSPEPTRYNEQFF
TGTGCCAGCAGCCCCGAGCCTACTAGGTACAATGAGCAGTTCTTC
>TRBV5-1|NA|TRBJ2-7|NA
CASSLTGREQYF
TGCGCCAGCAGCTTAACAGGGAGAGAGCAGTACTTC
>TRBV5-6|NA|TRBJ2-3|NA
CASSLYSTDTQYF
TGTGCCAGCAGCTTGTATAGTACAGATACGCAGTATTTT